The T cell receptor beta chain under discussion was sequenced for a study of T-cell memory formation after mild COVID-19. The study, taken as a whole, reports: Mainly in CM and EM were contracting CD4+ clones; CD8+ were in EMRA. Cross-reactive memory appears to have joined, as suggested by some responding clones showing up in pre-infection memory. The study found balanced CD4/CD8 in clones contracting day 15 to 85 and a CD4+ lean in later expanders.

Germline V lookup: CDR1 SGHAT, CDR2 FQNNGV. This CDR3 spans 15 amino acids. The V end lost 1 base, the J end lost 1 base, and 8 bases lay between the germline ends. From 5'RACE with constant-segment primers came TCR alpha and TCR beta cDNA libraries that carried sample barcodes and UMIs. MiXCR, applied by TCRdb to the 5' RACE reads, yields one record per CDR3 protein. The sample has about 340,000 distinct CDR3 sequences, approximately 15% seen once. This clonotype has a count of ten or more. Its matching antigen is unknown. This receptor was identified in a man aged 18 to 29 who had mild COVID-19 (a few samples of this study predate the infection). Cell type and time point are not known. Material: PBMCs or a T cell subset sorted from them (not recorded which). The chain combines TRBV11-2 with TRBJ2-4; D ambiguous. Here the CDR3 reads CASSLGSSAKNIQYF. CDR3 bases: TGTGCCAGCAGCTTAGGGTCAAGCGCCAAAAACATTCAGTACTTC.